A single sample is the source of the 12 T cell receptor beta chains below, sequenced in a study of cytomegalovirus exposure and HLA in healthy donors. The PCR made use of 60 Vbeta and 13 Jbeta primers. TCRdb keeps only in-frame clones here, not all; method: immunoSEQ multiplex PCR. Of under 200,000 clones in the sample, 80% to 90% were seen once. The material sequenced was PBMCs. The receptors come from a man aged 50-59 years in good health and CMV-seropositive.

The rearrangement uses TRBV29-1 and TRBJ2-1; 8 bases line up with TRBD2. CDR1 SQVTM and CDR2 ANQGSEA come from the germline V gene. CDR3 length: 14 amino acids. V lost 4 bases, J lost 3 bases, and 5 bases stayed unmatched. CDR3 residues: CSVAPSGGYNEQFF. The CDR3 coding sequence is TGCAGCGTTGCCCCCAGCGGGGGCTACAATGAGCAGTTCTTC.

This chain uses TRBV6-5 with TRBJ2-3; D is perhaps TRBD1 (6 bases). Germline V gene sequence: CDR1 MNHEY, CDR2 SVGAGI. The CDR3 totals 14 residues. V lost 0 bases to trimming and J lost 6 bases, with 10 bases between them. CDR3: CASSYSTGGDTQYF. The CDR3 DNA sequence: TGTGCCAGCAGTTACTCGACAGGAGGCGATACGCAGTATTTT.

This clone was seen a few times. This rearrangement joins TRBV9 to TRBJ1-2, with TRBD1 identical over 8 bases. V lost 3 bases and J lost 8; bases outside the gene matches: 6. Germline values: CDR1 SGDLS, CDR2 YYNGEE. This CDR3 has 13 amino acids. The CDR3 spells CASSARTGLGYTF. As DNA, the CDR3 is TGTGCCAGCAGCGCCCGGACAGGGCTAGGCTACACCTTC.

The chain employs TRBV7-3 and TRBJ2-2, with TRBD2 identical over 12 bases. The CDR3 runs to 15 residues. Germline V gives CDR1 SGHTA, CDR2 FQGTGA. With 5 bases clipped from V and 4 bases from J, the junction kept 2 bases outside the gene matches. As DNA, the CDR3 is TGTGCCAGCAGCCCTAGCGGGAGGGCCACCGGGGAGCTGTTTTTT. It specifies CASSPSGRATGELFF.

The chain has TRBV9 and TRBJ1-1; D unresolved. This CDR3 is built from 15 residues. The V end was cut by 0 bases, the J end by 5 bases, with 14 bases between. Germline V CDR1 and CDR2: SGDLS, YYNGEE. The CDR3 DNA follows: TGTGCCAGCAGCGTAGACCCCGATCACAATACTGAAGCTTTCTTT. It is translated as CASSVDPDHNTEAFF.

The chain joins TRBV4-2 to TRBJ2-2, with 10 positions matching TRBD1. Germline V gene lookup returns CDR1 LGHNA and CDR2 YNFKEQ. CDR3 length: 16 amino acids. V lost 0 bases and J lost 5; bases outside the gene matches: 3. This CDR3 reads CASSQDGTGETGELFF. The CDR3 coding sequence is TGTGCCAGCAGCCAAGACGGGACAGGGGAGACCGGGGAGCTGTTTTTT.

The rearrangement uses TRBV27 and TRBJ2-5; the D gene is possibly TRBD2 (6 bases). There are 14 residues in the CDR3. Trimming left V 1 base short and J 2 bases short, with 8 bases between. CDR1 is MNHEY and CDR2 is SMNVEV in the germline V gene (reference sequence). DNA for the CDR3: TGTGCCAGCAGTTTATACCGGGAGCAAGAGACCCAGTACTTC. Protein product: CASSLYREQETQYF.

The V call is TRBV7-9, the J call TRBJ2-5; TRBD2 matches at 11 bases. V trimming: 4 bases; J trimming: 2 bases; junction bases outside the gene matches: 6. This CDR3 contains 16 residues. From germline, CDR1 is SEHNR and CDR2 FQNEAQ (reference sequence). For the CDR3, the DNA is TGTGCCAGCAGCTCTCCGGGACTAGCGGCACAAGAGACCCAGTACTTC. Translation: CASSSPGLAAQETQYF.

Note on this clone: A read error may produce the germline difference seen at one junction end. V and J are TRBV29-1 and TRBJ1-1; no firm D call. Germline loops: CDR1 SQVTM, CDR2 ANQGSEA. The CDR3 spans 11 residues. The chain's CDR3 is CSVSGYTEAFF. CDR3 nucleotide sequence: TGCAGCGTTTCGGGATACACCGAAGCTTTCTTT.

Concerning this clone: A junction boundary mismatches the germline segment, possibly from a read error. The rearrangement joins TRBV7-9 to TRBJ2-7, with 9 bases identical to TRBD1. Germline CDR1 is SEHNR and CDR2 is FQNEAQ (reference sequence). The CDR3 is made up of 15 amino acids. CDR3 nucleotide sequence: TGTTCCAGCAGCCCCATGGACAGGGGACCCTACGAGCAGTACTTC. It is translated as CSSSPMDRGPYEQYF.

The chain joins TRBV11-2 to TRBJ2-3, with D perhaps matching TRBD2 (5 bases). This CDR3 is 13 amino acids long. V lost 3 bases, J lost 6 bases, and 10 bases lay in between. Germline V gene data show CDR1 as SGHAT and CDR2 as FQNNGV. In DNA form, the CDR3 reads TGTGCCAGCAGCTTTGGAGGCTTGGATACGCAGTATTTT. Protein: CASSFGGLDTQYF.

This sequence joins TRBV5-8 and TRBJ2-4; D call uncertain. The CDR3 loop spans 14 amino acids. Germline CDR1 reads SGHTS; CDR2 reads YDEGEE. The V and J ends lost 0 bases and 0 bases respectively, with 4 bases between them. The CDR3 nucleotides read TGTGCCAGCAGCTTGGCGGGAGCCAAAAACATTCAGTACTTC. Its protein is CASSLAGAKNIQYF.